This TCR beta chain was identified in a study of blood T cell repertoires in COVID-19. About the study: COVID-19 samples, acute and convalescent, were from the United States, Italy and Spain. Sources were T cells, B-cell-depleted T cells, or PBMCs; the material itself was cDNA or gDNA.

A single count supports this clone. In the original workflow: Amplification with reference gene primers provided the estimates of nucleated cell counts. Sequencing was performed with immunoSEQ multiplex PCR; in TCRdb, only in-frame clones are kept and a portion is missing. V and J calls and clone size come straight from that table; D and trimming were deduced from the DNA. The sample contains approximately 390,000 clones, around 87% of which appear only once. The sequencing sample was made of peripheral blood. The sequence was collected from a woman aged 60-75 years with COVID-19, enrolled during active disease.

For the CDR3, the DNA is TGTGCCAGCAGTGGCCTACAGGGGAACGAGCAGTACTTC. Its translation is CASSGLQGNEQYF. J is TRBJ2-7 and V is TRBV2; 7 nucleotides align to TRBD1. The V gene's germline CDR1 is SNHLY and CDR2 FYNNEI. V was pared by 4 bases and J by 5 bases, with 5 bases of the junction left unmatched. The CDR3 loop spans 13 amino acids.